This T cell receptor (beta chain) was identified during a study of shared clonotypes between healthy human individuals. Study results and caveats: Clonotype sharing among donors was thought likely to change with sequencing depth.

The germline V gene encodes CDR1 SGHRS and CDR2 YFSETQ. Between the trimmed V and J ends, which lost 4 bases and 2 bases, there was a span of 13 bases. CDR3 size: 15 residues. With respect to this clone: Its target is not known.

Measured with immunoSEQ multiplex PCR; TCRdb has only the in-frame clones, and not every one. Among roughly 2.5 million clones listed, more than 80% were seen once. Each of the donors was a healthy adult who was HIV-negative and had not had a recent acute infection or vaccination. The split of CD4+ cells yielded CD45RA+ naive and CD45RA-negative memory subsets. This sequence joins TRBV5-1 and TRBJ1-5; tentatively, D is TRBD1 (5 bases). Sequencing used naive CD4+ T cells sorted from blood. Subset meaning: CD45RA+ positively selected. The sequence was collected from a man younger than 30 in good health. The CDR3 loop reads CASSTNPGGNQPQHF. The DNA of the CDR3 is TGCGCCAGCAGCACAAACCCGGGGGGCAATCAGCCCCAGCATTTT.